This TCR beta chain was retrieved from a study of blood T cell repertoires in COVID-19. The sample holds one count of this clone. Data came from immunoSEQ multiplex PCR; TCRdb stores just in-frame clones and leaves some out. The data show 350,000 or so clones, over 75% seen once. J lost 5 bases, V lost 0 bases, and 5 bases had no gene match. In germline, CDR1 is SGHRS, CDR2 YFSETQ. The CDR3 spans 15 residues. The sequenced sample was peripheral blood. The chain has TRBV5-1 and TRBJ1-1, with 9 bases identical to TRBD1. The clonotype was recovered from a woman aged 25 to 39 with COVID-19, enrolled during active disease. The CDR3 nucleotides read TGCGCCAGCAGCTTGGGACAGGGGGATTTTACTGAAGCTTTCTTT. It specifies CASSLGQGDFTEAFF.